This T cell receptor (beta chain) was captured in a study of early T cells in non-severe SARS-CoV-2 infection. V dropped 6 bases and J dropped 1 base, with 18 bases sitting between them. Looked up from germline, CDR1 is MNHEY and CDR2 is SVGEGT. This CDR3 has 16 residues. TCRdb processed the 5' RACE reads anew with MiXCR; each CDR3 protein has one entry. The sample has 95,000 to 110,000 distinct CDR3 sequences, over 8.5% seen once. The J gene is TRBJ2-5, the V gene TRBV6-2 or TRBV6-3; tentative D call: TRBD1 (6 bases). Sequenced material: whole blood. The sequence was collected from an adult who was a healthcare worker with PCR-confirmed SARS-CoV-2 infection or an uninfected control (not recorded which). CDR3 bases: TGTGCCAGCAGCTCCATTATTGGACAGTTCCAAGAGACCCAGTACTTC. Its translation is CASSSIIGQFQETQYF.